This entry concerns a single TCR beta chain. Antigen unknown. Trimming removed 4 bases at V and 2 bases at J, with 24 bases between. From germline, CDR1 is LGHDT and CDR2 YNNKEL (reference sequence). The CDR3 totals 18 residues. The data stem from a study of T cell responses to AZD1222 COVID-19 vaccine. The data were produced by immunoSEQ multiplex PCR, yet TCRdb's version contains in-frame clones alone and is incomplete. The sample lists some 120,000 clones; 90% to 95% were seen once. Broader study findings: Nearly half of spike-specific TCRs reportedly target variant regions that are unmutated in the B.1.351 and B.1.1.7 variants. Spike-specific TCRs gained breadth and depth after people received two AZD1222 doses.

The source is an adult in good health. The sample was peripheral blood, taken on day 0 of AZD1222 vaccination. This chain uses TRBV3-1 (or the pseudogene TRBV3-2) with TRBJ2-7, with a possible D match to TRBD1 (6 bases). The CDR3 DNA reads as TGTGCCAGCAGCCCAAGTGGACCGCAGGGGCCCAAAGCCTACGAGCAGTACTTC. It specifies CASSPSGPQGPKAYEQYF.